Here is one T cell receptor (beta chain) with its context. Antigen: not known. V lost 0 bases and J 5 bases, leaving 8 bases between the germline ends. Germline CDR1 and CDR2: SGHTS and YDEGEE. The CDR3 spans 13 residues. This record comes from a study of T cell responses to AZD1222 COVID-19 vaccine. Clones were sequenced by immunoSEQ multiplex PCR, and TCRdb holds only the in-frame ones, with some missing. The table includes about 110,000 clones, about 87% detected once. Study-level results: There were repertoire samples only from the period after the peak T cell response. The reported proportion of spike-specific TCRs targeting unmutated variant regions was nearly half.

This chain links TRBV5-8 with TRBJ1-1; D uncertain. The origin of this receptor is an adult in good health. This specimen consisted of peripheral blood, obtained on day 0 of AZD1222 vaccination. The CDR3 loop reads CASSLEQETEAFF. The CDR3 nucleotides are TGTGCCAGCAGCTTGGAGCAGGAGACTGAAGCTTTCTTT.